Listed here is a single TCR beta chain. The sample belongs to a study of shared T cell receptors in the human thymus. Trimming shortened V by 0 bases and J by 3 bases, and 11 bases separated the two germline ends. Germline V CDR1 and CDR2: MNHEY, SVGAGI. The CDR3 length is 15 residues. Generated by immunoSEQ multiplex PCR, the TCRdb table keeps only in-frame clones and is missing some. Seen here are under 850,000 clones, 85% to 90% observed once, and the top ten hold 0.0095% to 0.012%. This same sample was also taken into another study, of human thymus T cells. That study adds: Donors consisted of healthy Finnish infants (having corrective surgery for congenital heart defects). Resections that were taken during corrective heart surgery supplied the thymus tissue.

This chain joins TRBV6-5 and TRBJ2-5, with unresolved D. The sample was thymocytes. The sequence was obtained from a boy under two years old with a congenital heart defect. The CDR3 here is CASSYSTHREETQYF. Written as DNA, the CDR3 is TGTGCCAGCAGTTACTCGACGCATCGGGAAGAGACCCAGTACTTC.